This T cell receptor (beta chain) was identified during a study of blood T cell repertoires in COVID-19. The data were produced by immunoSEQ multiplex PCR, yet TCRdb's version contains in-frame clones alone and is incomplete. The sample shows roughly 200,000 clones, more than 75% of them seen only once. Recovery meant two consecutive negative NP/OP PCR tests, professional clearance, or resolved symptoms. With 10 bases clipped from V and 4 bases from J, the junction kept 13 bases outside the gene matches. CDR1 SEHNR and CDR2 FQNEAQ come from the germline V gene (reference sequence). The CDR3 spans 15 residues. This clone was recorded a few times.

The TCR sequence derives from a woman aged 30 to 39 who had recovered from COVID-19. The specimen was PBMCs or T cells enriched from blood (not recorded which). The chain joins TRBV7-9 to TRBJ2-1, with 7 nucleotides matching TRBD2. The CDR3 loop reads CAKGMSGKPYNEQFF. As DNA, the CDR3 is TGTGCCAAAGGGATGAGCGGGAAACCGTACAATGAGCAGTTCTTC.